These 13 T cell receptor beta chains came from one sample sequenced in a study of shared clonotypes between healthy human individuals. Profiled with immunoSEQ multiplex PCR; TCRdb holds only in-frame clones, not every one. The data show fewer than 600,000 clones, about four fifths seen once. The sequenced sample was PBMCs. The receptors originated from a woman aged 40 to 50 in good health. Some clones in this sample may be carry-over from other donors' samples.

The rearrangement uses TRBV5-1 and TRBJ2-1; 13 bases line up with TRBD2. CDR1 is SGHRS and CDR2 is YFSETQ in the germline V gene. The CDR3 has 19 residues. Trimming cost V 4 bases and J 1 base; bases outside gene matches: 11. CDR3 amino acids: CASSPTGLAGDVSYNEQFF. CDR3 in DNA: TGCGCCAGCAGCCCCACCGGACTAGCGGGAGACGTTTCCTACAATGAGCAGTTCTTC.

The chain recombines TRBV30 with TRBJ1-3; D may be TRBD1 (6 bases). The CDR3 runs 15 residues. Germline V gene sequence: CDR1 GTSNPN, CDR2 SVGIG (reference sequence). The V gene lost 2 bases and the J gene lost 1 base, with 12 bases spanning the gap. The CDR3 loop reads CAWSFRGGSGNTIYF. The CDR3 bases are TGTGCCTGGAGTTTTAGGGGGGGATCTGGAAACACCATATATTTT.

A word on this clone: The same CDR3 arises from other DNA sequences in this sample as well. The chain couples TRBV5-1 to TRBJ1-1; D gene uncertain. V was cut by 0 bases and J by 4 bases, with 10 bases left in between. Germline V gene data show CDR1 as SGHRS and CDR2 as YFSETQ. The CDR3 consists of 14 residues. The CDR3 region is CASSLAGVGTEAFF. The CDR3 nucleotides read TGCGCCAGCAGCTTGGCCGGGGTTGGCACTGAAGCTTTCTTT.

Comment on this clone: In the same sample, other DNA sequences code for this CDR3. This chain joins TRBV5-4 and TRBJ2-1; D not certain. Trimming removed 0 bases from V and 8 bases from J, with 9 bases in between. CDR3 size: 13 residues. Per the germline V gene, CDR1 is SGHNT and CDR2 is YYREEE (reference sequence). The CDR3 loop reads CASSLVGSDEQFF. CDR3 nucleotide sequence: TGTGCCAGCAGCTTGGTGGGGTCGGATGAGCAGTTCTTC. Combining the CDR3 with reference TRBV5-4 and TRBJ2-1 gives the whole variable domain ETGVTQSPTHLIKTRGQQVTLRCSSQSGHNTVSWYQQALGQGPQFIFQYYREEENGRGNFPPRFSGLQFPNYSSELNVNALELDDSALYLCASSLVGSDEQFFGPGTRLTVL.

The chain links TRBV30 to TRBJ2-4; tentative D call: TRBD2 (5 bases). CDR1 is GTSNPN, CDR2 SVGIG, per germline (reference sequence). The CDR3 length is 14 residues. Trimming took off 0 bases at V and 9 bases at J, with 15 bases between the two ends. The CDR3 region has the DNA TGTGCCTGGAGTGTAGTTAAAACCGCGGGCATTCAGTACTTC. It translates to CAWSVVKTAGIQYF.

The chain employs TRBV9 and TRBJ2-5, with D possibly matching TRBD1 (5 bases). Germline V gives CDR1 SGDLS, CDR2 YYNGEE. The germline V and J ends were trimmed by 2 bases and 5 bases, with 19 bases remaining between them. The length of the CDR3 is 16 residues. The DNA for the CDR3 is TGTGCCAGCAGCGTTGACTCAGGGTCCCTAGGCGAGACCCAGTACTTC. Its protein product is CASSVDSGSLGETQYF.

The J gene is TRBJ2-6, the V gene TRBV5-5; D gene unclear. The germline V gene encodes CDR1 SGHKS and CDR2 YYEKEE (reference sequence). With 0 bases removed from V and 0 bases from J, the gap between germline ends came to 7 bases. This CDR3 spans 16 amino acids. CDR3 region: CASSLVGSSGANVLTF. Written as DNA, the CDR3 is TGTGCCAGCAGCTTGGTTGGAAGCTCTGGGGCCAACGTCCTGACTTTC. Combining the CDR3 with reference TRBV5-5 and TRBJ2-6 gives the whole variable domain DAGVTQSPTHLIKTRGQQVTLRCSPISGHKSVSWYQQVLGQGPQFIFQYYEKEERGRGNFPDRFSARQFPNYSSELNVNALLLGDSALYLCASSLVGSSGANVLTFGAGSRLTVL.

This clone was seen a handful of times. V and J are TRBV25-1 and TRBJ2-7; D remains unclear. The CDR3 length is 12 residues. Germline CDR1 MGHDK, CDR2 SYGVNS. V gave up 2 bases and J gave up 8 bases, with 10 bases separating them. Here the CDR3 reads CASSEPLEQQYF. The CDR3 nucleotides read TGTGCCAGCAGTGAACCCTTGGAGCAGCAGTACTTC.

This clone was seen a few times. CDR3 DNA: TGTGCCACCGTCGCAGGCCCCTTTAACTATGGCTACACCTTC. This gives the protein CATVAGPFNYGYTF. This chain links TRBV6-6 with TRBJ1-2; D is unresolved. Trimming took 10 bases from V and 1 from J, leaving 16 bases between them. The CDR3 loop spans 14 amino acids. CDR1 MNHNY and CDR2 SVGAGI come from the germline V gene (reference sequence).

The rearrangement joins TRBV7-8 to TRBJ1-3; unclear D gene. The V end lost 5 bases, the J end lost 3 bases, and 8 bases lay between the germline ends. The germline gives CDR1 SGHVS, CDR2 FQNEAQ. The CDR3 contains 13 residues. CDR3 loop: CASSPRLGNTIYF. As DNA, the CDR3 is TGTGCCAGCAGCCCGCGGCTTGGAAACACCATATATTTT.

The table lists this clone with a count of one. This same CDR3 is encoded by further DNA sequences in the sample. The J gene is TRBJ2-2, the V gene TRBV5-1, with 12 bases identical to TRBD2. Losses at the gene ends were 0 bases for V and 5 bases for J; bases not matched to a gene: 5. Per germline, CDR1 SGHRS and CDR2 YFSETQ. The CDR3 has 17 amino acids. The CDR3 DNA sequence: TGCGCCAGCAGCTTGGCTAGCGGGAGGGTCGGTACCGGGGAGCTGTTTTTT. Its translation is CASSLASGRVGTGELFF.

CDR3 region: CASSSYRDRGVNAQYF. The DNA of the CDR3 is TGCGCCAGCAGCTCATACCGGGACAGGGGTGTTAACGCGCAGTACTTC. The rearrangement links TRBV5-1 to TRBJ2-7; 10 nucleotides agree with TRBD1. CDR1 SGHRS and CDR2 YFSETQ come from the germline V gene. This CDR3 is 16 amino acids long. With V trimmed by 3 bases and J by 9 bases, 15 bases remained unmatched.

This clone was observed a few times. The V gene is TRBV9, the J gene TRBJ2-7; D gene uncertain. There are 12 residues in the CDR3. V lost 0 bases and J lost 1, with 2 bases in between. Germline assignment: CDR1 SGDLS and CDR2 YYNGEE. The CDR3 here is CASSVGSYEQYF. The CDR3 DNA reads TGTGCCAGCAGCGTAGGTTCCTACGAGCAGTACTTC.